This TCR beta chain was sequenced in a study of Ad26.COV2.S vaccination and SARS-CoV-2 variants (dated by TCRdb to the early 2020s). At the level of the whole study: Donors in the vaccine arm were drawn from COV1001, a multicentre, randomized, double-blind, placebo-controlled phase I-IIa trial testing Ad26.COV2.S in healthy adults. A total of approximately 32 samples were included in the TCR-sequenced set, comprising roughly 20 Ad26.COV2.S vaccine recipients, 5 placebo recipients and 8 SARS-CoV-2 convalescent individuals. Blinding of investigators to trial group allocation was maintained during experiments and outcome assessment. TCRbeta repertoire sequencing served as the tool for gauging how specific and how broad the SARS-CoV-2-reactive T cell receptors were following Ad26.COV2.S vaccination. Dosing of Ad26.COV2.S was intramuscular, at either 5x10^10 or 1x10^11 viral particles, delivered as one shot or as two shots spaced 56 days apart. Participants in the trial were split at random into five groups of five each, receiving low-dose or high-dose Ad26.COV2.S once or twice, or else placebo on both occasions. Summary of the overall study and its limitations: According to the authors, total T cell responses may have been underestimated by the TCR breadth and depth analyses. Ad26.COV2.S recipients had higher spike-specific TCR breadth than placebo recipients (P = 0.0014). Comparing responses between vaccine doses or regimens was not something the study was powered to do. Vaccine and placebo recipients had comparable non-spike TCR breadth, which fits with the vaccine containing only spike. After vaccination, substantial breadth of spike-specific CD8+ and CD4+ T cell responses was reported.

Trimming removed 0 bases from V and 5 bases from J, leaving 11 bases between the germline ends. The CDR3 contains 15 residues, cysteine and phenylalanine counted. Only the CDR3 DNA stays, 45 bases, in frame from base 1. Based on the germline V gene (reference sequence), the CDR1 and CDR2 sequences are SEHNR and FQNEAQ. In light of the paper, this sample's treatment or condition label describes: around 19 received Ad26.COV2.S at low or high dose, single or two shots; a few received placebo; per-sample allocation not given. Repertoires of vaccine and placebo recipients were sequenced from samples collected on day 63 after the first injection. Between 29 July and 7 August 2020, Cohort 1b enrolled 25 adults aged 18-55 years at one site in Boston, USA. As a vaccine, Ad26.COV2.S was a replication-incompetent adenovirus type 26 vector that expressed a prefusion-stabilized SARS-CoV-2 spike protein derived from the original Wuhan strain.

Concerning this clone: What this receptor recognizes is not known. Base qualities are not recorded, but no much larger clone differs from it by a single base.

The immunoSEQ Assay was the method used to sequence TCRbeta CDR3 regions. After extraction, genomic DNA underwent amplification by bias-controlled multiplex PCR, followed by high-throughput sequencing. On the study's bioinformatics: To quantify the absolute abundance of every unique TCRbeta CDR3 region, sequences were collapsed and filtered. T cell fraction was estimated by normalizing TCRbeta template counts to usable DNA, which was measured by amplifying reference genes present in all nucleated cells. Repertoire TCRs were annotated as SARS-CoV-2-specific by exact matching of V gene, CDR3 amino acid sequence and J gene to a known reactive TCR set. MIRA supplied the reference SARS-CoV-2 TCR set, which was filtered for enrichment in COVID-19-positive ImmuneCODE repertoires so that public or cross-reactive TCRs were removed. Based on the MIRA antigens, annotated TCRs were further analysed at the level of specific ORF or position within ORF. Breadth was defined as annotated unique rearrangements over total unique productive rearrangements; depth was the summed frequency of those rearrangements. TCR breadth was compared between groups using two-sided Wilcoxon rank-sum tests. Entries here come from immuneACCESS through TCRdb and include only in-frame sequences with V and J called. Some clones fail to appear in such tables; in the studies checked, an unresolved V gene covers under half of the shortfall, and the cause of the remainder is unknown. V, J and clone size are those of that table, while D and trimming were read from the DNA. The sample profile shows 300,000 to 350,000 clones; approximately 90% of them were found once. The ten largest account for roughly 5% of the sample.

The chain is assembled from TRBV7-9 and TRBJ2-1; TRBD1 is possibly the D segment (6 matching bases). Sequencing was performed on peripheral blood, taken in a trial of Ad26.COV2.S vaccine versus placebo. The source is a person aged 18-65 years who received the Ad26.COV2.S COVID-19 vaccine or a placebo. Here the CDR3 is given as CASSLAPWTDNEQFF. The nucleotides are TGTGCCAGCAGCTTAGCCCCTTGGACAGACAATGAGCAGTTCTTC.